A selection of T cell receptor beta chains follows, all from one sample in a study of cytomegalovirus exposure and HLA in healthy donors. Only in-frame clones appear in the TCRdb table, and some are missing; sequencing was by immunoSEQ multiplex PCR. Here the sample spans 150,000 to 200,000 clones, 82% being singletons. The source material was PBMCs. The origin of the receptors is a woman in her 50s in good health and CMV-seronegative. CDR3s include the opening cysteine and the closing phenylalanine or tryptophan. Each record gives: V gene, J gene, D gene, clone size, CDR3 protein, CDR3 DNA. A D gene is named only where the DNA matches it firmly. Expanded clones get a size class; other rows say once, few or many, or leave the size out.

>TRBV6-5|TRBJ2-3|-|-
CASSYRRGGTDTQYF
TGTGCCAGCAGTTACAGGCGGGGCGGCACAGATACGCAGTATTTT
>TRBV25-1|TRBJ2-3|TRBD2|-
CASRVAGVGTDTQYF
TGTGCCAGCAGGGTAGCGGGAGTCGGCACAGATACGCAGTATTTT
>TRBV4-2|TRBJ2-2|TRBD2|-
CASSPDQAGANTGELFF
TGTGCCAGCAGCCCAGACCAAGCGGGAGCGAACACCGGGGAGCTGTTTTTT
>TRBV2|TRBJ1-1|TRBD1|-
CASRRDREYTEAFF
TGTGCCAGCCGTCGGGACAGGGAATACACTGAAGCTTTCTTT
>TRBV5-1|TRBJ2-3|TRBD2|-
CASSLHSGSGDTQYF
TGCGCCAGCAGCTTGCATAGCGGGAGCGGAGATACGCAGTATTTT
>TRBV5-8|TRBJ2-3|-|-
CASSSPGAPNRGTQYF
TGTGCCAGCAGCTCGCCCGGTGCGCCAAATAGGGGTACGCAGTATTTT
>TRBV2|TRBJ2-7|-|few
CASSTRVASSYEQYF
TGTGCCAGCAGTACCCGGGTGGCGAGCTCCTACGAGCAGTACTTC
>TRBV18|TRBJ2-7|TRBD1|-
CASSPFGQGLGYEQYF
TGTGCCAGCTCACCTTTCGGACAGGGGTTGGGCTACGAGCAGTACTTC
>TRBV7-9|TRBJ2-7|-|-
CASVGEDSRYEQYF
TGTGCCAGCGTTGGGGAGGACTCTCGTTACGAGCAGTACTTC
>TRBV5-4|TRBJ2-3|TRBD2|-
CASSLGLAGSTDTQYF
TGTGCCAGCAGCTTGGGGTTAGCGGGGAGCACAGATACGCAGTATTTT
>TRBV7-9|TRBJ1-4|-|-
CASSLGVSTNEKLFF
TGTGCCAGCAGCTTAGGCGTCTCAACTAATGAAAAACTGTTTTTT
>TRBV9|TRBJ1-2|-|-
CASSGKDRNYGYTF
TGTGCCAGCAGCGGAAAGGACAGAAACTATGGCTACACCTTC
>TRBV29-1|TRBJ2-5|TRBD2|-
CSVEPLAGSQETQYF
TGCAGCGTTGAGCCTCTAGCGGGGTCCCAAGAGACCCAGTACTTC
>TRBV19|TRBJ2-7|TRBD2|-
CASRQTSGRYEQYF
TGTGCCAGTAGACAGACTAGCGGGAGATACGAGCAGTACTTC
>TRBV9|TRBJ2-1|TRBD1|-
CASSGQGGRYNEQFF
TGTGCCAGCAGCGGACAGGGCGGTCGGTACAATGAGCAGTTCTTC
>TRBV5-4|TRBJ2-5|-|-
CASSFPGRKETQYF
TGTGCCAGCAGCTTCCCAGGGCGTAAAGAGACCCAGTACTTC
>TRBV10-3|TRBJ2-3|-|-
CAISITGRDTQYF
TGTGCCATCAGTATCACGGGGAGAGATACGCAGTATTTT
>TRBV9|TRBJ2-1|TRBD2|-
CASSVIGGRLAGGPDGNEQFF
TGTGCCAGCAGCGTCATCGGGGGGAGGCTAGCGGGAGGGCCGGACGGCAATGAGCAGTTCTTC
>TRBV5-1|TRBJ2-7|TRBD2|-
CASSTLAGGSEQYF
TGCGCCAGCAGCACCCTAGCGGGAGGAAGCGAGCAGTACTTC
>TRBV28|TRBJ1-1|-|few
CASTRNTEAFF
TGTGCCAGCACCCGTAACACTGAAGCTTTCTTT
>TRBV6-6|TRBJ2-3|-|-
CASSYSEPSTDTQYF
TGTGCCAGCAGTTACTCAGAGCCTAGCACAGATACGCAGTATTTT
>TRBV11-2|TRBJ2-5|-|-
CASSPRRGGETQYF
TGTGCCAGCAGCCCGCGGCGGGGTGGGGAGACCCAGTACTTC
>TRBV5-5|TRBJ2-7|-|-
CASSSARSYEQYF
TGTGCCAGCAGCTCCGCCCGGTCCTACGAGCAGTACTTC
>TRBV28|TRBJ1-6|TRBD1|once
CASSSDRGYNSPLHF
TGTGCCAGCAGTTCGGACAGGGGGTACAATTCACCCCTCCACTTT
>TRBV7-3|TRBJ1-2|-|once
CASSLTGNGNYGYTF
TGTGCCAGCAGCTTAACCGGGAACGGTAACTATGGCTACACCTTC
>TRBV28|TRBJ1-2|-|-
CASTTGTSQGTF
TGTGCCAGCACCACCGGGACAAGTCAAGGCACCTTC
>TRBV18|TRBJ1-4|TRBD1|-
CASSTIQGASVGVNNEKLFF
TGTGCCAGCTCAACGATACAGGGGGCCTCGGTCGGGGTGAATAATGAAAAACTGTTTTTT
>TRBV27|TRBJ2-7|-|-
CASSSLLWGHYEQYF
TGTGCCAGCAGTTCCTTGCTCTGGGGACACTACGAGCAGTACTTC